Presented here are 5 T cell receptor beta chains from one specimen sequenced in a study of shared clonotypes between healthy human individuals. Clones were sequenced by immunoSEQ multiplex PCR, and TCRdb holds only the in-frame ones, with some missing. The table records about 2.1 million clones, 90% to 95% of them present only once. The naive CD8 fraction comprised CD45RO-negative cells positively selected for CCR7 and excluded terminally differentiated effector memory CD45RA+ cells. Sequencing used naive CD8+ T cells from PBMCs. The receptors derive from a man aged 18 to 30 in good health. Some clones in this sample may be carry-over from other donors' samples.

The chain recombines TRBV6-5 with TRBJ1-4; D remains ambiguous. V lost 2 bases and J 4 bases, leaving 5 bases between the germline ends. CDR1 and CDR2 from the germline V gene are MNHEY and SVGAGI. CDR3 length: 13 residues. The CDR3 loop is CASSYRSNEKLFF. The CDR3 DNA follows: TGTGCCAGCAGTTACCGGAGTAATGAAAAACTGTTTTTT.

The rearrangement links TRBV11-2 to TRBJ2-1; D gene uncertain. Germline values: CDR1 SGHAT, CDR2 FQNNGV. CDR3 length: 14 amino acids. Trimming left V 4 bases short and J 1 base short, with 8 bases between. In nucleotides, the CDR3 is TGTGCCAGCAGCTACCCCTTTTCCTACAATGAGCAGTTCTTC. This gives the protein CASSYPFSYNEQFF. The variable domain in full, with the rest retrieved from reference TRBV11-2 and TRBJ2-1, is EAGVAQSPRYKIIEKRQSVAFWCNPISGHATLYWYQQILGQGPKLLIQFQNNGVVDDSQLPKDRFSAERLKGVDSTLKIQPAKLEDSAVYLCASSYPFSYNEQFFGPGTRLTVL.

The genes are TRBV9 and TRBJ1-2, with unresolved D. Trimming removed 0 bases from V and 2 bases from J, with 8 bases in between. The CDR3 has 14 residues. The V gene's germline CDR1 is SGDLS and CDR2 YYNGEE. This CDR3 is CASSVGKRNYGYTF. In DNA, the CDR3 is TGTGCCAGCAGCGTAGGAAAAAGGAACTATGGCTACACCTTC.

This chain joins TRBV28 and TRBJ2-7; D possibly corresponds to TRBD2 (6 bases). The germline gives CDR1 MDHEN, CDR2 SYDVKM. CDR3 length equals 14 residues. Trimming removed 3 bases from V and 5 bases from J, with 14 bases in between. The CDR3 DNA reads as TGTGCCAGCAGTTTCGGGCCCCCGGGGGACGAGCAGTACTTC. This sequence encodes CASSFGPPGDEQYF. Based on the CDR3 plus reference TRBV28 and TRBJ2-7, the full variable domain is DVKVTQSSRYLVKRTGEKVFLECVQDMDHENMFWYRQDPGLGLRLIYFSYDVKMKEKGDIPEGYSVSREKKERFSLILESASTNQTSMYLCASSFGPPGDEQYFGPGTRLTVT.

The chain joins TRBV15 to TRBJ2-5; maybe TRBD1 (5 bases). The CDR3 runs 14 residues. The germline V gene has CDR1 LNHNV and CDR2 YYDKDF (reference sequence). V dropped 5 bases and J dropped 1 base, with 11 bases sitting between them. The CDR3 protein is CATSVRAIQETQYF. The CDR3 bases are TGTGCCACCAGCGTCAGGGCAATCCAAGAGACCCAGTACTTC.